This TCR beta chain is from a study of shared clonotypes between healthy human individuals. As defined, naive CD8 cells were CD45RO-negative and positively selected for CCR7, with terminally differentiated effector memory CD45RA+ cells excluded. This clone has only one observation. The assay was immunoSEQ multiplex PCR, and TCRdb's table has in-frame clones only and misses some. The top ten hold 1.1% of the sample, which has 2 million to 2.5 million clones, just under 95% seen once. There are 14 residues in the CDR3. Between the trimmed V and J ends, which lost 2 bases and 3 bases, there was a span of 7 bases. Germline V gene lookup returns CDR1 MNHEY and CDR2 SVGAGI.

Sequencing was performed on naive CD8+ T cells sorted from blood. The origin of this receptor is a man between 18 and 29 years old in good health. The chain recombines TRBV6-5 with TRBJ2-2; D not resolved. CDR3 DNA sequence: TGTGCCAGCAGTTACAGTCCTGACACCGGGGAGCTGTTTTTT. It codes for CASSYSPDTGELFF.